These 22 T cell receptor beta chains came from one sample sequenced in a study of T cells in Graves' hyperthyroidism and ophthalmopathy. TCR beta CDR3 sequences were amplified from RNA transcripts. The primer set for the first-round RT-PCR of the TCR CDR3 was HTBI. TCRdb used MiXCR to reprocess the multiplex PCR reads, holding one entry per CDR3 protein. This table holds hundreds of thousands of distinct CDR3 sequences, 15% to 17% found once. The sample was blood. The receptors derive from a woman under 30 with Graves' hyperthyroidism that later progressed to Graves' ophthalmopathy.

This clonotype was recorded at least ten times. The chain employs TRBV20-1 and TRBJ2-5; D gene ambiguous. V was shortened by 0 bases and J by 0 bases, with 8 bases between the two germline ends. Germline V gene sequence: CDR1 DFQATT, CDR2 SNEGSKA (reference sequence). CDR3 length: 14 amino acids. The CDR3 coding sequence is TGCAGTGCTAGAGAGGGCAGGTACCAAGAGACCCAGTACTTC. Protein product: CSAREGRYQETQYF.

The V gene is TRBV6-5, the J gene TRBJ2-5; 7 bases match TRBD2. The CDR3 runs to 16 residues. The germline gives CDR1 MNHEY, CDR2 SVGAGI. The V gene end was trimmed by 4 bases and the J gene end by 4 bases; junction bases not matched to a gene: 12. CDR3 sequence reads: CASSLLPSGEAETQYF. DNA of the CDR3: TGTGCCAGCAGTTTACTCCCCAGCGGGGAGGCAGAGACCCAGTACTTC.

V and J are TRBV13 and TRBJ2-1, with 11 bases lining up with TRBD1. Germline V gene lookup returns CDR1 PRHDT and CDR2 FYEKMQ (reference sequence). This CDR3 has 16 residues. The V segment lost 0 bases and the J segment 7 bases; nucleotides outside the gene matches: 5. In DNA, the CDR3 is TGTGCCAGCAGCTTAGGGCCGGGACAGGGGGGGAATGAGCAGTTCTTC. Protein sequence: CASSLGPGQGGNEQFF.

This clonotype was found many times. The V call is TRBV28, the J call TRBJ2-7; TRBD2 aligns across 10 bases. This CDR3 is built from 14 residues. The V gene end was trimmed by 5 bases and the J gene end by 6 bases; junction bases not matched to a gene: 7. Germline-derived CDR1 and CDR2 are MDHEN and SYDVKM. Here the CDR3 reads CASSNPGLAPEQYF. CDR3 DNA sequence: TGTGCCAGCAGTAATCCGGGACTAGCGCCCGAGCAGTACTTC.

This clonotype was counted many times. The chain is built from TRBV7-2 and TRBJ2-7; 9 nucleotides line up with TRBD1. The CDR3 runs to 13 residues. CDR1 is SGHTA, CDR2 FQGNSA, per germline. V shed 7 bases and J 6 bases; nucleotides not matched to a gene: 7. Here the CDR3 DNA reads TGTGCCAGCACCATACAGGGGGCAGCCGAGCAGTACTTC. Amino acid sequence: CASTIQGAAEQYF.

This clonotype was seen ten or more times. A read error may account for a junction end that differs from germline. This chain links TRBV7-7 with TRBJ2-1, with D uncertain. The CDR3 extends over 13 amino acids. Germline CDR1 reads SSHAT; CDR2 reads FNYEAQ (reference sequence). In DNA form, the CDR3 reads TGTGCTAGCAGCGCCAACCCCAACAATGAGCAGTTCTTC. Translated: CASSANPNNEQFF.

This clonotype was seen ten or more times. One end of the junction does not line up with germline, which may come from a read error. The chain uses TRBV16 and TRBJ1-5; D not resolved. There are 16 residues in the CDR3. The germline V gene has CDR1 KGHSY and CDR2 FQNENV. Here the CDR3 DNA reads TGTGCCAGCAGCCAATCGGTAGGAGGATCGAATCAGCGCCAGCATTTT. It encodes CASSQSVGGSNQRQHF.

This clonotype has ten or more counts. V is TRBV11-3 and J is TRBJ2-1; D unclear. The CDR3 contains 15 residues. CDR1 SGHNT and CDR2 YENEEA come from the germline V gene. Trimming cost V 1 base and J 0 bases, with 7 bases left between them. The CDR3 loop reads CASSLGHFSYNEQFF. The DNA for the CDR3 is TGTGCCAGCAGCTTAGGACACTTCTCCTACAATGAGCAGTTCTTC.

A word on this clonotype: One base away lies a much larger clone, so this may be a sequencing read error. This chain connects TRBV3-1 to TRBJ1-1; 9 bases fit TRBD1. Germline V gene data show CDR1 as LGHDT and CDR2 as YNNKEL (reference sequence). CDR3 length: 13 amino acids. In nucleotides, the CDR3 is TGTGCCAGCAGCGGGACAGGGCTCACTGGAGCTTTCTTT. The encoded protein is CASSGTGLTGAFF.

The chain has TRBV28 and TRBJ1-2; D not resolved. The CDR3 sequence is 13 residues long. The germline V gene has CDR1 MDHEN and CDR2 SYDVKM. V gave up 6 bases and J gave up 2 bases, with 10 bases separating them. The CDR3, as DNA: TGTGCCAGCAGCCTCCGGGCCAACTATGGCTACACCTTC. It specifies CASSLRANYGYTF.

This clonotype was found a few times. V and J are TRBV24-1 and TRBJ2-7; TRBD1 might be the D (7 bases). The germline V gene has CDR1 KGHDR and CDR2 SFDVKD. CDR3 length: 15 amino acids. The ends were cut back, 3 bases at V and 9 bases at J, with 20 bases in the middle. CDR3 protein: CATSDPGQPGARQYF. The CDR3 DNA sequence: TGTGCCACCAGTGATCCGGGACAGCCGGGGGCAAGGCAGTACTTC.

At least ten counts were recorded for this clonotype. The gene calls are TRBV28 and TRBJ2-1, with 7 nucleotides matching TRBD2. V shed 5 bases and J 6 bases; nucleotides not matched to a gene: 13. The CDR3 contains 16 residues. CDR1 MDHEN and CDR2 SYDVKM come from the germline V gene. The CDR3 is CASSPLSLAEFNEQFF. The CDR3 DNA is TGTGCCAGCAGTCCTCTTTCTCTAGCGGAGTTCAATGAGCAGTTCTTC.

Ten or more counts support this clonotype. The chain combines TRBV7-9 with TRBJ2-1; 13 nucleotides agree with TRBD2. CDR3 length equals 16 residues. The germline V gene encodes CDR1 SEHNR and CDR2 FQNEAQ (reference sequence). The V segment lost 4 bases and the J segment 6 bases; nucleotides outside the gene matches: 6. The CDR3 sequence: CASSSGLAGVVNEQFF. The CDR3 DNA reads as TGTGCCAGCAGCTCTGGACTAGCGGGAGTGGTCAATGAGCAGTTCTTC.

The chain has TRBV7-2 and TRBJ1-2, with 7 bases fitting TRBD1. The CDR3 consists of 13 residues. The ends lost 5 bases at V and 8 bases at J; junction bases unmatched: 8. CDR1 is SGHTA, CDR2 FQGNSA, per germline. The DNA for the CDR3 is TGTGCCAGCAGCCGCCAGGGGGAGGAAGGCTACACCTTC. Protein product: CASSRQGEEGYTF.

This clonotype has a count of ten or more. The chain has TRBV2 and TRBJ1-2, with 7 bases that match TRBD1. Trimming removed 4 bases from V and 5 bases from J; junction bases left unmatched: 4. CDR3 length: 13 residues. Germline loops: CDR1 SNHLY, CDR2 FYNNEI. The DNA for the CDR3 is TGTGCCAGCAGTGCGACAGGGTCTTATGGCTACACCTTC. Translation: CASSATGSYGYTF.

This clonotype has at least ten counts. DNA for the CDR3: TGTGCCAGCAGCGGACAGGGATCGACAGATACGCAGTATTTT. Translation gives CASSGQGSTDTQYF. This sequence joins TRBV2 and TRBJ2-3; TRBD1 aligns across 8 bases. Germline V gene lookup returns CDR1 SNHLY and CDR2 FYNNEI. V dropped 6 bases and J dropped 3; count of bases not matched to a gene: 5. CDR3 size: 14 residues.

Worth noting for this clonotype: Just one base apart from a much larger clone, this may be a read error. The gene calls are TRBV3-1 and TRBJ1-1; D is perhaps TRBD1 (5 bases). The CDR3 contains 18 residues. Germline V lookup: CDR1 LGHDT, CDR2 YNNKEL (reference sequence). With 3 bases removed from V and 3 bases from J, the gap between germline ends came to 23 bases. The DNA for the CDR3 is TGTGCCAGCAGCCACCCCGCGGGGGGGAGCGTAGGGGACACTGAAGCTTTCTTT. It translates to CASSHPAGGSVGDTEAFF.

This clonotype came up many times. This chain joins TRBV27 and TRBJ1-4; D perhaps matches TRBD1 (5 bases). CDR1 is MNHEY, CDR2 SMNVEV, per germline (reference sequence). The CDR3 contains 14 residues. Trimming cost V 6 bases and J 6 bases, with 14 bases left between them. The CDR3 DNA follows: TGTGCCAGCAGCCCGAGGGGACCCTATGAAAAACTGTTTTTT. Translation: CASSPRGPYEKLFF.

This clonotype was found a few times. V and J are TRBV7-9 and TRBJ2-5, with a weak D call TRBD1 (6 bases). The CDR3 sequence is 13 residues long. Looked up from germline, CDR1 is SEHNR and CDR2 is FQNEAQ (reference sequence). Trimming took 5 bases from V and 7 from J, leaving 14 bases between them. The CDR3 DNA sequence: TGTGCCAGCAGCCTACCAGGGGACGGGACCCAGTACTTC. It yields the protein CASSLPGDGTQYF. Full variable domain (missing parts from reference TRBV7-9 and TRBJ2-5): DTGVSQNPRHKITKRGQNVTFRCDPISEHNRLYWYRQTLGQGPEFLTYFQNEAQLEKSRLLSDRFSAERPKGSFSTLEIQRTEQGDSAMYLCASSLPGDGTQYFGPGTRLLVL.

This clonotype turned up a few times. The gene calls are TRBV20-1 and TRBJ2-3; D is unresolved. The V and J ends lost 0 bases and 2 bases respectively, with 9 bases between them. CDR3 length equals 14 residues. CDR1 is DFQATT and CDR2 is SNEGSKA in the germline V gene (reference sequence). DNA of the CDR3: TGCAGTGCTAGAGATTTCACTAACACAGATACGCAGTATTTT. Amino acids: CSARDFTNTDTQYF.

This clonotype was counted only a few times. The chain has TRBV5-1 and TRBJ2-1; D is unclear. Germline CDR1 is SGHRS and CDR2 is YFSETQ. The germline V and J ends were trimmed by 4 bases and 4 bases, with 12 bases remaining between them. This CDR3 spans 14 amino acids. The CDR3, as DNA: TGCGCCAGCAGCGGGCGCGACCAATACAATGAGCAGTTCTTC. It encodes CASSGRDQYNEQFF.

In this sample, this clonotype turned up many times. This chain connects TRBV12-3 or TRBV12-4 to TRBJ2-7, with D perhaps matching TRBD1 (5 bases). The CDR3 is 13 residues long. V was cut by 5 bases and J by 9 bases, with 17 bases left in between. DNA for the CDR3: TGTGCCAGCAGTAGAGATAGGGGTAAGGGGCAGTACTTC. Amino acid sequence: CASSRDRGKGQYF.